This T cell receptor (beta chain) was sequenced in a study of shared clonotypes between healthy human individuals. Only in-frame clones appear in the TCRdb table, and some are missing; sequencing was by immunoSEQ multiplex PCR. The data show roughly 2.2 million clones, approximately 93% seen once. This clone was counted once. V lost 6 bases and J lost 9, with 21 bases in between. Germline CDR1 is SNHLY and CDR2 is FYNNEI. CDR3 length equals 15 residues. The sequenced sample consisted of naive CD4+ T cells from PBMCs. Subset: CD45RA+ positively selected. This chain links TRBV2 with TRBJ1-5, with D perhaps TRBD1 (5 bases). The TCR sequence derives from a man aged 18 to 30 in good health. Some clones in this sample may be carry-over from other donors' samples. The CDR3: CASRAGEDTVGPQHF. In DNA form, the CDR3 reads TGTGCCAGCAGGGCGGGTGAGGACACCGTAGGGCCCCAGCATTTT.